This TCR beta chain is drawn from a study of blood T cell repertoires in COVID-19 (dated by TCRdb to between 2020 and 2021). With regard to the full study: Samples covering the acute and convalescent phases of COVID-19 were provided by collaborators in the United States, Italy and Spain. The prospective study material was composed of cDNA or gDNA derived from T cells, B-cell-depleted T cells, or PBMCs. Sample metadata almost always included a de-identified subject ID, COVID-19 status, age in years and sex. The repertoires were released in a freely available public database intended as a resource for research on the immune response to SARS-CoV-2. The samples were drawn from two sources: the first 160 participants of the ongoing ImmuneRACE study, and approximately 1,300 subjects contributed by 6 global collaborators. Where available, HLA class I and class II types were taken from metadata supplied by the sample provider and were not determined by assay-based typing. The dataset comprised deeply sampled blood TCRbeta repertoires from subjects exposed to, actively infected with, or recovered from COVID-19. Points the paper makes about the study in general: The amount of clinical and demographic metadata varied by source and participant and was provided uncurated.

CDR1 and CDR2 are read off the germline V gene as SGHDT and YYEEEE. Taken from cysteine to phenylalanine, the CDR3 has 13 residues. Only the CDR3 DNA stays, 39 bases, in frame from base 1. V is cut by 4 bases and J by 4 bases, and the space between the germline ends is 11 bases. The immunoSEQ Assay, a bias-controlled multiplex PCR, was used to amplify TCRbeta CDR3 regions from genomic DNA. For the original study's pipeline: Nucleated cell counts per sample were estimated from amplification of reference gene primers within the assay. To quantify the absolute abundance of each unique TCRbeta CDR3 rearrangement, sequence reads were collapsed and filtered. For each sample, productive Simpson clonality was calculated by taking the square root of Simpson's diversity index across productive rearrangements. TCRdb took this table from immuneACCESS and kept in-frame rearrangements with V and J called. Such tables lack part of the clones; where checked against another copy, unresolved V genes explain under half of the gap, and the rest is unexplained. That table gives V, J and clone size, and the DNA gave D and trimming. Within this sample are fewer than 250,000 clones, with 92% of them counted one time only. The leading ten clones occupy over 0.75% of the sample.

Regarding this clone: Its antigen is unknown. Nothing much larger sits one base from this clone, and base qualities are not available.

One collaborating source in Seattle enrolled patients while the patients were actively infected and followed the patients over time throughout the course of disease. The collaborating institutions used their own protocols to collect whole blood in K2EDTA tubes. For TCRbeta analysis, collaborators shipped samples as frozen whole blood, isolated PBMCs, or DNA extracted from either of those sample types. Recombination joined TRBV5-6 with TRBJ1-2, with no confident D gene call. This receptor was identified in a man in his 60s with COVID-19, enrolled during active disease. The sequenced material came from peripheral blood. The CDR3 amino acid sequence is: CASSPQSSYGYTF. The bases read TGTGCCAGCAGCCCTCAGTCGTCCTATGGCTACACCTTC.